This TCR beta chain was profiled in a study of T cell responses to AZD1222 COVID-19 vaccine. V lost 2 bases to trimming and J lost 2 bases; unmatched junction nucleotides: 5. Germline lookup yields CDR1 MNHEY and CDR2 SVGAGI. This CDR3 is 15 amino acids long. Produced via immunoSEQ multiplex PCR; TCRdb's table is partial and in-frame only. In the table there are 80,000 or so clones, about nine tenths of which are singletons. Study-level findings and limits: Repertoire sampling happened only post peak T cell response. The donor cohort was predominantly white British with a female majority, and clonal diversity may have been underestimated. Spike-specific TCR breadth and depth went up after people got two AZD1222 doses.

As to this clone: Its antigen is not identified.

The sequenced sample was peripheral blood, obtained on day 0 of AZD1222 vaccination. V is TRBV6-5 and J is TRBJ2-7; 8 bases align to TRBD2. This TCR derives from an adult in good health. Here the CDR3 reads CASSYGRGATYEQYF. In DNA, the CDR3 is TGTGCCAGCAGTTACGGGCGGGGGGCCACCTACGAGCAGTACTTC.